This paragraph reports one T cell receptor beta chain. The assay was immunoSEQ multiplex PCR, and TCRdb's table has in-frame clones only and misses some. Counted here are some 48,000 clones, 85% to 95% occurring once; the ten biggest clones make up 5% to 7%. CDR1 and CDR2 from the germline V gene are DFQATT and SNEGSKA (reference sequence). CDR3 length: 11 amino acids. V was cut by 3 bases and J by 7 bases, with 9 bases left in between. These data come from a study of T cell changes during pregnancy in multiple sclerosis. The starting material was CD8+ T cells from peripheral blood mononuclear cells, obtained in the first trimester of pregnancy. The chain joins TRBV20-1 to TRBJ1-2; D remains unclear. This sequence originates from a female donor with multiple sclerosis, enrolled in a pregnancy study. For the CDR3, the DNA is TGCAGTGCTAGCGTCGGTTCTGGCTACACCTTC. Protein: CSASVGSGYTF.